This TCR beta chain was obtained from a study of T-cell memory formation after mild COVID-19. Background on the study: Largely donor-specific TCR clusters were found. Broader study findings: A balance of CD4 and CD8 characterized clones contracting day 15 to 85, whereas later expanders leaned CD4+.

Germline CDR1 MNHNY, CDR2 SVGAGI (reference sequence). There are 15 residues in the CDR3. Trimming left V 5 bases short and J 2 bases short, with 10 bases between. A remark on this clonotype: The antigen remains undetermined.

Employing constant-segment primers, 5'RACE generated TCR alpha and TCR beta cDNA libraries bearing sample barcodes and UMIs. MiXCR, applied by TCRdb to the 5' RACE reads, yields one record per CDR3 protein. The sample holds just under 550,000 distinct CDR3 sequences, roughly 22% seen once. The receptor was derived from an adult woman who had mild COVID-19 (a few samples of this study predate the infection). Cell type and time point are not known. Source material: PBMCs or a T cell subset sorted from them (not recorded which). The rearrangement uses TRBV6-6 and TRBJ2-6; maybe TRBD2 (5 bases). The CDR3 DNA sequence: TGTGCCAGCAGTCAAGAGGGCACTGGGGCCAACGTCCTGACTTTC. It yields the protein CASSQEGTGANVLTF.